Reported below is one TCR beta chain. This entry is derived from a study of blood T cell repertoires in COVID-19. Study information: T cells, B-cell-depleted T cells, or PBMCs provided the cDNA or gDNA that served as material.

Profiling relied on immunoSEQ multiplex PCR, and the TCRdb table lists in-frame clones only, not all of them. The sample has about 180,000 clones, 80% to 85% seen once. This CDR3 is 15 amino acids long. Per the germline V gene, CDR1 is MDHEN and CDR2 is SYDVKM. The trim removed 2 bases at V and 9 bases at J, leaving 10 bases unmatched. Sequencing used peripheral blood. J is TRBJ1-5 and V is TRBV28; 7 bases map to TRBD1. This TCR was sampled from a middle-aged woman with COVID-19, enrolled during active disease. The CDR3 sequence: CASSLASTGIGPQHF. The CDR3 nucleotides read TGTGCCAGCAGTTTAGCCTCGACAGGGATTGGGCCCCAGCATTTT.